This T cell receptor beta chain was obtained from a study of T-cell reconstitution after alpha-beta-depleted transplantation in children. This CDR3 is 15 amino acids long. Trimming removed 9 bases from V and 5 bases from J; junction bases left unmatched: 9. CDR1 and CDR2 from the germline V gene are SGHRS and YFSETQ. A library of TCRbeta sequences, prepared with unique molecular identifiers, was generated. TCRdb analysed the PCR reads with MiXCR anew, one entry per CDR3 protein. The table shows about 420,000 distinct CDR3 sequences, with approximately 11% occurring only once. This clonotype was seen a few times.

This chain joins TRBV5-1 and TRBJ2-5; 14 nucleotides agree with TRBD2. Sequenced here: PBMCs from the stem cell graft donor, sampled from the stem cell graft. This sequence was found in a human donor who donated a stem cell graft to a child with acute myeloid leukemia. The chain's CDR3 is CATTTSGRVVETQYF. CDR3 DNA sequence: TGCGCCACCACGACTAGCGGGAGGGTCGTGGAGACCCAGTACTTC. The full variable domain, completed using reference TRBV5-1 and TRBJ2-5, is KAGVTQTPRYLIKTRGQQVTLSCSPISGHRSVSWYQQTPGQGLQFLFEYFSETQRNKGNFPGRFSGRQFSNSRSEMNVSTLELGDSALYLCATTTSGRVVETQYFGPGTRLLVL.